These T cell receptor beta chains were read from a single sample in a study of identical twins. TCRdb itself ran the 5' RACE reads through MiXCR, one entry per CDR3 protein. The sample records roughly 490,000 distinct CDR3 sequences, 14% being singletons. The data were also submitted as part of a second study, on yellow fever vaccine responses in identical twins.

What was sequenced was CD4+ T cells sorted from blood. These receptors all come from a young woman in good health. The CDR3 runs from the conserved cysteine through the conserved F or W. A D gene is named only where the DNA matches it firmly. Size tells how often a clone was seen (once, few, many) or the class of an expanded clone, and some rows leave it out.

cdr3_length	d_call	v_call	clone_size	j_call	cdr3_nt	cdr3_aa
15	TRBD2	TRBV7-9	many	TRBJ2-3	TGTGCCAGCAGCTTTATGGGAGGGCCAGGTGATACGCAGTATTTT	CASSFMGGPGDTQYF
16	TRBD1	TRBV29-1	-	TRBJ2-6	TGCAGCGTTGAGGGACAGGTTAGCTCTGGGGCCAACGTCCTGACTTTC	CSVEGQVSSGANVLTF
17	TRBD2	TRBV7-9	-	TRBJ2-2	TGTGCCAGCAGCTTCCCTAGCGGGGGGGCGAACACCGGGGAGCTGTTTTTT	CASSFPSGGANTGELFF
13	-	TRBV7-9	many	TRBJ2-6	TGTGCCAGCAGTCAGGCTGGGGCCAACGTCCTGACTTTC	CASSQAGANVLTF
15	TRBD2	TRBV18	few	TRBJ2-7	TGTGCCAGCTCACCAAAACTAGCGGGGGTCTACGAGCAGTACTTC	CASSPKLAGVYEQYF
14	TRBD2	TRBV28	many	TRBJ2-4	TGTGCCAGCAGTTCGAGCGGGATTGGAAACATTCAGTACTTC	CASSSSGIGNIQYF
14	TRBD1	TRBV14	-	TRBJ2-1	TGTGCCAGCAGCCAATGGACAGGGGGCAATGAGCAGTTCTTC	CASSQWTGGNEQFF
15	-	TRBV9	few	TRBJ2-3	TGTGCCAGCAGCGTAGCTACTAGCTATTCAGATACGCAGTATTTT	CASSVATSYSDTQYF
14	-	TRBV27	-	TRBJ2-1	TGTGCCAGCAGGGACGGCTACCCGTACAATGAGCAGTTCTTC	CASRDGYPYNEQFF
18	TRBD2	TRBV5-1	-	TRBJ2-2	TGCGCCAGCAGCTTGGAGAGGACTAGCGGGGGGAACACCGGGGAGCTGTTTTTT	CASSLERTSGGNTGELFF
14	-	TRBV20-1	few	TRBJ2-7	TGCAGTGCTAGAGATGGGGCCCGAAACTACGAGCAGTACTTC	CSARDGARNYEQYF
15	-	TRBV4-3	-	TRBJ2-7	TGCGCCAGCAGCCAAGATCGAAACTATTACTACGAGCAGTACTTC	CASSQDRNYYYEQYF
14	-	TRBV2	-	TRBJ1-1	TGTGCCAGCAGTGGGCGACACCTGGTCCCTGAAGCTTTCTTT	CASSGRHLVPEAFF
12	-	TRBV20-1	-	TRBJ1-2	TGCAGTGCCCGGTGGGGAAACTATGGCTACACCTTC	CSARWGNYGYTF
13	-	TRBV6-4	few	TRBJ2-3	TGTGCCAGCAGTGAAGGAGGCGGTGATACGCAGTATTTT	CASSEGGGDTQYF
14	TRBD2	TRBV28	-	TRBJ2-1	TGTGCCAGCAGCGGACTAGCGGGGAGGGGTGAGCAGTTCTTC	CASSGLAGRGEQFF
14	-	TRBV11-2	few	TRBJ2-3	TGTGCCAGCAGCTTGGGGAGTAGGGCAGATACGCAGTATTTT	CASSLGSRADTQYF
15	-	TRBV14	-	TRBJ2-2	TGTGCCAGCAGCGTAGACAGGCGGAACACCGGGGAGCTGTTTTTT	CASSVDRRNTGELFF
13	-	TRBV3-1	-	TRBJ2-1	TGTGCCAGCACCTCAAGGGGAGGAAATGAGCAGTTCTTC	CASTSRGGNEQFF
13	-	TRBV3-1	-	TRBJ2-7	TGTGCCAGCAGCCAGTTGGTTGGGCAGGCGGTGTTATTC	CASSQLVGQAVLF
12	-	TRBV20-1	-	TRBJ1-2	TGCAGTGCTGCCGACAGGCCCTATGGCTACACCTTC	CSAADRPYGYTF